These 7 T cell receptor beta chains share one sample of origin, sequenced in a study of blood T cell repertoires in COVID-19. The data were produced by immunoSEQ multiplex PCR, yet TCRdb's version contains in-frame clones alone and is incomplete. The sample has fewer than 350,000 clones; around 86% are singletons. The sample was peripheral blood. Every receptor here comes from a woman between 55 and 75 years old with active or convalescent COVID-19.

Here the CDR3 reads CASSQGTGNGYTF. CDR3 coding DNA: TGTGCCAGCAGCCAAGGGACCGGGAATGGCTACACCTTC. The chain combines TRBV3-1 (or the pseudogene TRBV3-2) with TRBJ1-2; D gene uncertain. The CDR3 spans 13 residues. In germline, CDR1 is LGHDT, CDR2 YNNKEL (reference sequence). V lost 1 base and J lost 6, with 9 bases in between.

This clone was recorded once. The chain combines TRBV6-5 with TRBJ2-1; D ambiguous. Germline CDR1 reads MNHEY; CDR2 reads SVGAGI. The CDR3 loop spans 15 amino acids. V lost 0 bases, J lost 3 bases, and 9 bases lay in between. The CDR3 is CASSYSAFLYNEQFF. CDR3 DNA: TGTGCCAGCAGTTACTCAGCCTTTCTCTACAATGAGCAGTTCTTC.

This clone has just a few counts. V gene TRBV6-2 or TRBV6-3 combines with J gene TRBJ2-3; 7 nucleotides agree with TRBD2. V lost 5 bases, J lost 1 base, and 12 bases stayed unmatched. CDR3 length equals 17 residues. The V gene's germline CDR1 is MNHEY and CDR2 SVGEGT. The CDR3: CASSPGSGGFRTDTQYF. As DNA, the CDR3 is TGTGCCAGCAGTCCCGGTTCCGGGGGGTTTCGCACAGATACGCAGTATTTT.

This clone appeared once. This rearrangement joins TRBV18 to TRBJ2-1, with 9 bases that match TRBD2. There are 15 residues in the CDR3. Per germline, CDR1 KGHSH and CDR2 LQKENI. The V gene end was trimmed by 3 bases and the J gene end by 6 bases; junction bases not matched to a gene: 6. DNA of the CDR3: TGTGCCAGCTCACCTAGCGGGGGACATTTCAATGAGCAGTTCTTC. Translating gives CASSPSGGHFNEQFF. The complete variable domain, with remaining parts taken from reference TRBV18 and TRBJ2-1, reads NAGVMQNPRHLVRRRGQEARLRCSPMKGHSHVYWYRQLPEEGLKFMVYLQKENIIDESGMPKERFSAEFPKEGPSILRIQQVVRGDSAAYFCASSPSGGHFNEQFFGPGTRLTVL.

The CDR3 sequence: CASSHVGATGELFF. DNA of the CDR3: TGTGCCAGCAGCCACGTGGGGGCCACCGGGGAGCTGTTTTTT. The gene calls are TRBV14 and TRBJ2-2; TRBD1 might be the D (6 bases). V lost 3 bases, J lost 4 bases, and 9 bases lay in between. Per the germline V gene, CDR1 is SGHDN and CDR2 is FVKESK. This CDR3 has 14 residues.

The chain combines TRBV27 with TRBJ1-4; TRBD1 is a possible D gene (5 bases). This CDR3 is 15 amino acids long. Trimming left V 2 bases short and J 8 bases short, with 15 bases between. Germline-derived CDR1 and CDR2 are MNHEY and SMNVEV (reference sequence). The CDR3: CASSLAGREVEKLFF. In DNA form, the CDR3 reads TGTGCCAGCAGTTTAGCGGGCAGGGAGGTGGAAAAACTGTTTTTT. Full variable domain (outside the CDR3, taken from reference TRBV27 and TRBJ1-4): EAQVTQNPRYLITVTGKKLTVTCSQNMNHEYMSWYRQDPGLGLRQIYYSMNVEVTDKGDVPEGYKVSRKEKRNFPLILESPSPNQTSLYFCASSLAGREVEKLFFGSGTQLSVL.

The chain combines TRBV7-8 with TRBJ1-2, with D perhaps matching TRBD1 (5 bases). Germline loops: CDR1 SGHVS, CDR2 FQNEAQ. The CDR3 has 18 amino acids. Deletions cut 0 bases from V and 0 bases from J, with 17 bases between. For the CDR3, the DNA is TGTGCCAGCAGCTTAGCGACCGGGGGGACGGGAGCTAACTATGGCTACACCTTC. This gives the protein CASSLATGGTGANYGYTF.